Following are 12 T cell receptor beta chains from one sample sequenced in a study of T cells in Graves' hyperthyroidism and ophthalmopathy. Amplified TCR beta CDR3 regions derived from RNA transcripts. The HTBI primer set was used in a first-round RT-PCR of the TCR CDR3. TCRdb independently ran MiXCR on the multiplex PCR reads; one entry per CDR3 protein. Among hundreds of thousands of distinct CDR3 sequences listed, 20% were seen once. What was sequenced was blood. The origin of the receptors is a man aged 25-45 years with Graves' ophthalmopathy.

This clonotype has at least ten counts. J is TRBJ2-7 and V is TRBV6-1; tentatively, D is TRBD1 (5 bases). The CDR3 is 14 residues long. V was trimmed by 7 bases and J by 0 bases, leaving 13 bases between them. The germline CDR1 and CDR2 sequences are MNHNS and SASEGT. This CDR3 reads CASKNDRISYEQYF. Written as DNA, the CDR3 is TGTGCCAGCAAAAACGACAGAATCTCCTACGAGCAGTACTTC.

The rearrangement links TRBV6-2 or TRBV6-3 to TRBJ2-5; a possible D gene is TRBD2 (5 bases). This CDR3 is 12 amino acids long. Germline V lookup: CDR1 MNHEY, CDR2 SVGEGT. Trimming took 5 bases from V and 5 from J, leaving 9 bases between them. The CDR3 DNA is TGTGCCAGCAGTGAGAAGCGGGAGACCCAGTACTTC. Its translation: CASSEKRETQYF.

V usage is TRBV11-2 and J usage is TRBJ2-7; TRBD2 matches 15 bases. Germline V gene lookup returns CDR1 SGHAT and CDR2 FQNNGV. V lost 2 bases, J lost 2 bases, and 4 bases stayed unmatched. The CDR3 runs to 17 residues. The CDR3 sequence is CASSLLWTSGRAYEQYF. The CDR3 coding sequence is TGTGCCAGCAGCTTACTTTGGACTAGCGGGAGGGCCTACGAGCAGTACTTC.

The chain links TRBV2 to TRBJ2-3; maybe TRBD2 (6 bases). The CDR3 has 15 amino acids. Germline V gene data show CDR1 as SNHLY and CDR2 as FYNNEI. V lost 8 bases and J lost 5, with 20 bases in between. CDR3 nucleotides: TGTGCCAGCGAGCCAAACACCCCGGGAGTAGATACGCAGTATTTT. This gives the protein CASEPNTPGVDTQYF. Complete variable domain (other parts from reference TRBV2 and TRBJ2-3): EPEVTQTPSHQVTQMGQEVILRCVPISNHLYFYWYRQILGQKVEFLVSFYNNEISEKSEIFDDQFSVERPDGSNFTLKIRSTKLEDSAMYFCASEPNTPGVDTQYFGPGTRLTVL.

The chain recombines TRBV7-9 with TRBJ2-1; D perhaps matches TRBD2 (6 bases). Between the trimmed V and J ends, which lost 1 base and 2 bases, there was a span of 12 bases. The CDR3 contains 16 residues. Germline CDR1 SEHNR, CDR2 FQNEAQ (reference sequence). As DNA, the CDR3 is TGTGCCAGCAGCTTAGTAGGTAGCGGCCCCTACAATGAGCAGTTCTTC. It translates to CASSLVGSGPYNEQFF.

This clonotype showed up just a few times. This chain connects TRBV20-1 to TRBJ2-1; D is possibly TRBD2 (6 bases). The CDR3 contains 14 residues. Germline V gene lookup returns CDR1 DFQATT and CDR2 SNEGSKA (reference sequence). CDR3 in amino acids: CSAGLGTSNNEQFF. CDR3 DNA: TGCAGCGCGGGCTTGGGGACTTCAAACAATGAGCAGTTCTTC.

This clonotype was counted many times. This chain joins TRBV7-2 and TRBJ2-7; 7 bases agree with TRBD1. Germline V gene lookup returns CDR1 SGHTA and CDR2 FQGNSA. Trimming removed 6 bases from V and 3 bases from J; junction bases left unmatched: 8. There are 14 residues in the CDR3. CDR3 loop: CASRGQAGFYEQYF. CDR3 DNA: TGTGCCAGCAGAGGACAGGCTGGCTTCTACGAGCAGTACTTC.

There are a few counts of this clonotype. The J gene is TRBJ1-1, the V gene TRBV6-1, with TRBD1 identical over 7 bases. V was clipped by 7 bases and J by 6 bases; unmatched bases: 2. CDR1 and CDR2 from the germline V gene are MNHNS and SASEGT. The CDR3 is 11 residues long. Written as DNA, the CDR3 is TGTGCCAGCACTCAGGGGGCTGAAGCTTTCTTT. As protein: CASTQGAEAFF.

The J gene is TRBJ1-1, the V gene TRBV19; D is possibly TRBD1 (5 bases). The CDR3 is 12 amino acids. From germline, CDR1 is LNHDA and CDR2 SQIVND (reference sequence). V gave up 9 bases and J gave up 1 base, with 9 bases separating them. As DNA, the CDR3 is TGTGCCAGCCGGGACGGGAACACTGAAGCTTTCTTT. It codes for CASRDGNTEAFF.

The gene calls are TRBV2 and TRBJ2-1; 7 nucleotides match TRBD1. From germline, CDR1 is SNHLY and CDR2 FYNNEI. V was clipped by 10 bases and J by 8 bases; unmatched bases: 8. The CDR3 length is 12 residues. This chain's CDR3 is CATRGTVDEQFF. The CDR3, as DNA: TGTGCCACCCGAGGGACAGTGGATGAGCAGTTCTTC. Using reference TRBV2 and TRBJ2-1 for the parts outside the CDR3, the full variable domain is EPEVTQTPSHQVTQMGQEVILRCVPISNHLYFYWYRQILGQKVEFLVSFYNNEISEKSEIFDDQFSVERPDGSNFTLKIRSTKLEDSAMYFCATRGTVDEQFFGPGTRLTVL.

This chain uses TRBV29-1 with TRBJ1-2; no clear D gene. The CDR3 contains 15 residues. Between the trimmed V and J ends, which lost 2 bases and 0 bases, there was a span of 13 bases. Looked up from germline, CDR1 is SQVTM and CDR2 is ANQGSEA. CDR3 sequence (DNA): TGCAGCGTTGAACCCCCCTCCGGTGCTAACTATGGCTACACCTTC. Its protein product is CSVEPPSGANYGYTF.

This clonotype has at least ten counts. V is TRBV2 and J is TRBJ2-1; D remains ambiguous. Germline CDR1 and CDR2: SNHLY and FYNNEI. The CDR3 has 12 residues. Deletions cut 6 bases from V and 2 bases from J, with 5 bases between. The CDR3 DNA sequence: TGTGCCAGCAGGGGTACCTACAATGAGCAGTTCTTC. This translates into CASRGTYNEQFF.